The present T cell receptor beta chain was sequenced within a study of blood T cell repertoires in COVID-19. Overall study: Sites across the United States, Italy and Spain contributed samples from acute and convalescent COVID-19. T cells, B-cell-depleted T cells, or PBMCs provided the cDNA or gDNA that served as material.

Authors' data handling: Scientists estimated how many nucleated cells there were by amplifying reference gene primers. The assay was immunoSEQ multiplex PCR, and TCRdb's table has in-frame clones only and misses some. V and J calls and clone size are as listed in that table; D and trimming were resolved from the DNA. The sample lists some 150,000 clones, roughly 76% occurring once. Trimming cost V 5 bases and J 7 bases; bases outside gene matches: 9. Germline CDR1 is MNHEY and CDR2 is SMNVEV (reference sequence). The CDR3 consists of 15 residues. The clonotype was recovered from a human donor with acute or convalescent COVID-19. The donor label of this sample is uncertain. This rearrangement joins TRBV27 to TRBJ1-4; the match to TRBD1 covers 8 bases. Sequencing was done on a sample of peripheral blood. The CDR3 sequence: CASSTRTGKSEKLFF. The CDR3 DNA sequence: TGTGCCAGCAGTACCCGGACAGGGAAGAGTGAAAAACTGTTTTTT.